A selection of T cell receptor beta chains follows, all from one sample in a study of beta chain features in type 1 diabetes. Only in-frame clones appear in the TCRdb table, and some are missing; sequencing was by immunoSEQ multiplex PCR. The sample yields tens of thousands of clones, roughly 60% seen once. Sequenced input: Tregs from blood. These receptors were obtained from a woman aged 18-29 years in good health. Both conserved end residues are part of each CDR3. The order of the fields is D gene, clone size, V gene, J gene, CDR3 DNA, CDR3 protein. The D gene is left open where the match is weak. The size field is filled for only some rows; it gives once, few, many or a size class.

d_gene: .
abundance: .
v_gene: TRBV27
j_gene: TRBJ2-1
CDR3nt: TGTGCCAGCAGTTTCGGACTTTACAATGAGCAGTTCTTC
CDR3aa: CASSFGLYNEQFF

d_gene: .
abundance: .
v_gene: TRBV7-3
j_gene: TRBJ2-2
CDR3nt: TGTGCCAGCAGCTTAAGTCCCCAGAACACCGGGGAGCTGTTTTTT
CDR3aa: CASSLSPQNTGELFF

d_gene: .
abundance: .
v_gene: TRBV7-6
j_gene: TRBJ1-2
CDR3nt: TGTGCCAGCAGCCCTGGGGGGGGCGGCGGCTACACCTTC
CDR3aa: CASSPGGGGGYTF

d_gene: .
abundance: .
v_gene: TRBV6-1
j_gene: TRBJ1-2
CDR3nt: TGTGCCAGCAGTGGTTATGGAGCGGGCTATGGCTACACCTTC
CDR3aa: CASSGYGAGYGYTF

d_gene: TRBD2
abundance: .
v_gene: TRBV7-2
j_gene: TRBJ2-3
CDR3nt: TGTGCCAGCAGCTCCAACCTAGCGGGGGGATTTAGCACAGATACGCAGTATTTT
CDR3aa: CASSSNLAGGFSTDTQYF

d_gene: TRBD2
abundance: once
v_gene: TRBV6-1
j_gene: TRBJ2-1
CDR3nt: TGTGCCAGCAGTGAAAGCCATGGGGGGGTGGGTTACAATGAGCAGTTCTTC
CDR3aa: CASSESHGGVGYNEQFF

d_gene: TRBD1
abundance: .
v_gene: TRBV9
j_gene: TRBJ2-5
CDR3nt: TGTGCCAGCAGCATCACGGGACAGCTCTTCCAAGAGACCCAGTACTTC
CDR3aa: CASSITGQLFQETQYF

d_gene: .
abundance: .
v_gene: TRBV2
j_gene: TRBJ1-2
CDR3nt: TGTGCCAGCAGTGAGGGCAGGGGTTATGGCTACACCTTC
CDR3aa: CASSEGRGYGYTF

d_gene: .
abundance: .
v_gene: TRBV2
j_gene: TRBJ2-1
CDR3nt: TGTGCCAGCAGTGAAATCCGCGGGTCCTTTGCTAATGAGCAGTTCTTC
CDR3aa: CASSEIRGSFANEQFF

d_gene: .
abundance: .
v_gene: TRBV7-9
j_gene: TRBJ1-1
CDR3nt: TGTGCCAGCAGCATTTCGGACAGTTTGAACACTGAAGCTTTCTTT
CDR3aa: CASSISDSLNTEAFF

d_gene: .
abundance: few
v_gene: TRBV7-9
j_gene: TRBJ2-1
CDR3nt: TGTGCCAGCAGCTTAGGGGGGGAAGAGCAGTTCTTC
CDR3aa: CASSLGGEEQFF

d_gene: TRBD2
abundance: .
v_gene: TRBV7-2
j_gene: TRBJ2-5
CDR3nt: TGTGCCAGCAGCGCCGGGGGGGGTGCAGAGACCCAGTACTTC
CDR3aa: CASSAGGGAETQYF

d_gene: TRBD1
abundance: .
v_gene: TRBV7-9
j_gene: TRBJ1-1
CDR3nt: TGTGCCACCTCTCGACAGGGTGACACTGAAGCTTTCTTT
CDR3aa: CATSRQGDTEAFF

d_gene: .
abundance: .
v_gene: TRBV29-1
j_gene: TRBJ2-7
CDR3nt: TGCAGCGTTGTGGACTCTAGAGAGCTTGTCCTCTTC
CDR3aa: CSVVDSRELVLF

d_gene: TRBD1
abundance: .
v_gene: TRBV10-3
j_gene: TRBJ1-2
CDR3nt: TGTGCCATCAGTGCTACAGGGGAGTACTATGGCTACACCTTC
CDR3aa: CAISATGEYYGYTF

d_gene: .
abundance: .
v_gene: TRBV27
j_gene: TRBJ2-7
CDR3nt: TGTGCCAGCAAACCCCCCGGGGTCCACGAGCAGTACTTC
CDR3aa: CASKPPGVHEQYF

d_gene: .
abundance: .
v_gene: TRBV19
j_gene: TRBJ2-2
CDR3nt: TGTGCCAGTAGTATCGAGCTAATCACCGGGGAGCTGTTTTTT
CDR3aa: CASSIELITGELFF

d_gene: TRBD2
abundance: few
v_gene: TRBV7-2
j_gene: TRBJ2-7
CDR3nt: TGTGCCAGCAGCCGCAGCGGGGGTCCCTACGAGCAGTACTTC
CDR3aa: CASSRSGGPYEQYF

d_gene: .
abundance: few
v_gene: TRBV19
j_gene: TRBJ2-1
CDR3nt: TGTGCCAGTAGTTTGACTAGACTCTCCTACAATGAGCAGTTCTTC
CDR3aa: CASSLTRLSYNEQFF

d_gene: .
abundance: .
v_gene: TRBV7-9
j_gene: TRBJ2-1
CDR3nt: TGTGCCAGCAGCTTAGTGTCTTCCTACAATGAGCAGTTCTTC
CDR3aa: CASSLVSSYNEQFF

d_gene: .
abundance: .
v_gene: TRBV7-2
j_gene: TRBJ1-3
CDR3nt: TGTGCCAGCAGCTCTGGGCCTAACTCTGGAAACACCATATATTTT
CDR3aa: CASSSGPNSGNTIYF

d_gene: .
abundance: .
v_gene: TRBV25-1
j_gene: TRBJ1-1
CDR3nt: TGTGCCAGCACCAAACAGGGTATGAACACTGAAGCTTTCTTT
CDR3aa: CASTKQGMNTEAFF

d_gene: .
abundance: .
v_gene: TRBV7-6
j_gene: TRBJ2-1
CDR3nt: TGTGCCAGCAGCTTTCCCCCAGGGGCGGGAGCTTACAATGAGCAGTTCTTC
CDR3aa: CASSFPPGAGAYNEQFF

d_gene: TRBD1
abundance: .
v_gene: TRBV7-9
j_gene: TRBJ1-1
CDR3nt: TGTGCCAGCAGCCGAGGGACAGTTGGAACTGAAGCTTTCTTT
CDR3aa: CASSRGTVGTEAFF

d_gene: TRBD1
abundance: .
v_gene: TRBV19
j_gene: TRBJ1-4
CDR3nt: TGTGCCAGTAGTCCCCTGACAGGGGGGGTAGAAAAACTGTTTTTT
CDR3aa: CASSPLTGGVEKLFF

d_gene: TRBD2
abundance: .
v_gene: TRBV5-1
j_gene: TRBJ2-5
CDR3nt: TGCGCCAGCAGCGGGGGACTACCCCAGGAGACCCAGTACTTC
CDR3aa: CASSGGLPQETQYF

d_gene: .
abundance: .
v_gene: TRBV2
j_gene: TRBJ1-2
CDR3nt: TGTGCCAGCAGTGAAGCGAGGGCTTATGGCTACACCTTC
CDR3aa: CASSEARAYGYTF